The source of this T cell receptor beta chain is a study of blood T cell repertoires in COVID-19. Study-wide background: The origin of the acute and convalescent COVID-19 samples was the United States, Italy and Spain. PBMCs, B-cell-depleted T cells, or T cells provided the cDNA or gDNA that made up the material.

The trim removed 0 bases at V and 6 bases at J, leaving 6 bases unmatched. This CDR3 has 15 amino acids. The germline V gene has CDR1 SGHRS and CDR2 YFSETQ. Authors' analysis steps: Amplification from reference gene primers served as the basis for estimated nucleated cell counts. The data were produced by immunoSEQ multiplex PCR, yet TCRdb's version contains in-frame clones alone and is incomplete. V and J calls and clone size are as listed in that table; D and trimming were resolved from the DNA. The sample consists of around 140,000 clones, approximately 82% of them appearing once. This chain connects TRBV5-1 to TRBJ2-1; TRBD2 aligns across 7 bases. The sequenced sample consisted of peripheral blood. The clonotype originates from a human donor in a cohort sampled during active COVID-19. As DNA, the CDR3 is TGCGCCAGCAGCTTGGGTAGCGGGCGGGGCAATGAGCAGTTCTTC. Translation: CASSLGSGRGNEQFF.